Listed here are 4 T cell receptor beta chains from one sample, sequenced in a study of blood T cell repertoires in COVID-19. The protocol was immunoSEQ multiplex PCR, while the TCRdb copy is restricted to in-frame clones and leaves out a portion. The data contain 140,000 or so clones, under 85% of them singletons. Sequencing used peripheral blood. The receptors shown here come from a man between 45 and 60 years old with active or convalescent COVID-19.

This chain links TRBV7-2 with TRBJ2-5; 9 bases are a match to TRBD2. There are 14 residues in the CDR3. Trimming took 3 bases from V and 3 from J; bases not matched to a gene: 2. Germline CDR1 reads SGHTA; CDR2 reads FQGNSA. In DNA form, the CDR3 reads TGTGCCAGCAGCTTGGTAGCGGGAGAAGAGACCCAGTACTTC. Protein: CASSLVAGEETQYF.

This rearrangement joins TRBV9 to TRBJ2-1; TRBD2 agrees at 9 bases. This CDR3 has 15 residues. In germline, CDR1 is SGDLS, CDR2 YYNGEE. The junction had 8 bases not matched to a gene; V was cut back by 0 bases and J by 10 bases. CDR3 amino acids: CASSVVGGRAAEQFF. CDR3 DNA sequence: TGTGCCAGCAGCGTAGTAGGCGGGAGGGCCGCGGAGCAGTTCTTC.

This clone has only one observation. The J gene is TRBJ2-1, the V gene TRBV7-7, with 11 positions matching TRBD2. V lost 2 bases and J lost 3; bases outside the gene matches: 3. CDR1 is SSHAT and CDR2 is FNYEAQ in the germline V gene (reference sequence). There are 16 residues in the CDR3. Here the CDR3 reads CASSLKGLADYNEQFF. In DNA, the CDR3 is TGTGCCAGCAGCTTAAAGGGACTAGCGGACTACAATGAGCAGTTCTTC. Full variable domain (missing parts from reference TRBV7-7 and TRBJ2-1): GAGVSQSPRYKVTKRGQDVTLRCDPISSHATLYWYQQALGQGPEFLTYFNYEAQPDKSGLPSDRFSAERPEGSISTLTIQRTEQRDSAMYRCASSLKGLADYNEQFFGPGTRLTVL.

The chain is built from TRBV25-1 and TRBJ1-3; unclear D gene. The length of the CDR3 is 16 residues. CDR1 and CDR2 (germline): MGHDK, SYGVNS. V was clipped by 6 bases and J by 0 bases, with 15 bases between them. The CDR3 protein is CASSPQVGYSGNTIYF. The CDR3 region has the DNA TGTGCCAGCAGCCCCCAGGTGGGCTACTCTGGAAACACCATATATTTT.